This T cell receptor (beta chain) was retrieved from a study of Ad26.COV2.S vaccination and SARS-CoV-2 variants. Overall study results and limits: Comparability of non-spike TCR breadth was observed across vaccine and placebo recipients.

As for this clone: The antigen is unknown.

Assay: immunoSEQ multiplex PCR; the TCRdb copy retains only in-frame clones and omits some. The sample shows around 94,000 clones, around 80% of them seen only once. This CDR3 spans 16 amino acids. From germline, CDR1 is LGHNA and CDR2 YSLEER. Trimming shortened V by 0 bases and J by 4 bases, and 16 bases separated the two germline ends. This receptor was identified in a human donor who had recovered from COVID-19. This chain connects TRBV4-3 to TRBJ2-7, with unresolved D. The sample consisted of peripheral blood, taken after recovery from COVID-19. In nucleotides, the CDR3 is TGCGCCAGCAGCCAAGATTTATATCTAGGCCCATACGAGCAGTACTTC. Translation gives CASSQDLYLGPYEQYF.